The T cell receptor beta chain described here comes from a study of OX40 agonist ivuxolimab in advanced cancers. For the study in its entirety: Ivuxolimab was an agonistic, fully human IgG2 monoclonal antibody directed against OX40 (CD134), a costimulatory receptor. Intravenous ivuxolimab was administered to patients every 2 weeks at six dose levels: 0.01, 0.1, 0.3, 1.5, 3 and 10 mg/kg. Of the 50 to 55 dose-escalation patients, hepatocellular carcinoma was present in approximately 20, melanoma in approximately 15, renal cell carcinoma in 9 and head and neck cancer in 9. In the dose-escalation cohort, 82.7% of patients were male, and the mean age was approximately 60 years, with a range of about 23 to 90. Patients were allowed to have had prior anti-PD-1, anti-PD-L1 or anti-CTLA-4 therapy, and approximately 40% of the dose-escalation patients had been treated with checkpoint inhibitors. Partial responses occurred in three dose-escalation patients, of whom one had hepatocellular carcinoma and two had cutaneous melanoma. The purpose of peripheral TCRbeta sequencing was to test whether ivuxolimab changed TCR sequence diversity and led to clonal T-cell expansion. The paper describes the monotherapy dose-escalation part (N ≈ 52 patients) of the phase I trial of ivuxolimab.

Patients with a history of autoimmune disease or receiving systemic immunosuppression were excluded from the trial. Peripheral blood for TCR sequencing was drawn from every dose cohort at baseline, at cycle 4 day 1 and at cycle 7 day 1. The samples were taken from a phase I, first-in-human, multicenter, open-label dose-escalation trial of ivuxolimab. Adults with locally advanced or metastatic head and neck squamous cell, hepatocellular, melanoma or renal cell carcinoma were enrolled in the trial. Before TCR sequencing, CD4+ T cells and CD8+ T cells were sorted from peripheral blood as separate populations. To sequence the TCRbeta CDR3 region, genomic DNA was isolated from the sorted cells. TCRbeta CDR3 regions were sequenced using the immunoSEQ Assay. TCRdb limited this immuneACCESS table to in-frame rearrangements with V and J called. A share of clones is missing; checked studies link under half to unresolved V genes, and the rest is unexplained. The sample contains under 110,000 clones, 90% of them found a single time. Around 0.47% of the sample rests with the top ten.

To note about this clone: No antigen is known for it. The sample holds no much larger clone one base away, and base qualities are not on file.

Paper-wide results and their limitations: After ivuxolimab, expanded clones were on average more numerous among CD8+ T cells than among CD4+ T cells. Low levels of normalized T-cell clonal expansion were also shown by some nonresponding patients. In the 0.1-3.0 mg/kg groups, partial responders were among the patients with the lowest normalized peripheral clonal expansion, particularly in CD8+ T cells. The antigen specificity of the clonally expanded peripheral T cells was not determined. At doses of 0.1 to 3.0 mg/kg, clonal expansion of both CD4+ and CD8+ T cells in blood was seen between baseline and week 6.

V and J are truncated by 2 bases and 1 base respectively, leaving an intervening sequence of 12 bases. From the germline V gene, CDR1 is MDHEN and CDR2 is SYDVKM. Measured from the cysteine to the phenylalanine, the CDR3 is 16 residues long. Only the CDR3 portion is preserved as DNA: 48 bases, with reading frame beginning at the first base. This sequence was found in an adult with an advanced solid tumor such as melanoma, head and neck, liver or kidney cancer. This sequence uses TRBV28 and TRBJ1-5; the D gene is not confidently resolved. Sequences were derived from CD4+ or CD8+ T cells sorted from blood, sampled in a trial of the OX40 agonist ivuxolimab. This receptor has the CDR3 CASSLGGHRSNQPQHF. The DNA is TGTGCCAGCAGTTTAGGCGGCCATCGGAGCAATCAGCCCCAGCATTTT.